Presented here are 9 T cell receptor beta chains from one specimen sequenced in a study of blood T cell repertoires in COVID-19. Repertoires were generated with immunoSEQ multiplex PCR, while TCRdb's copy carries only in-frame clones and drops some. The profile shows under 200,000 clones, around 83% of them singletons. Sequenced: peripheral blood. These receptors all come from an elderly woman with acute or convalescent COVID-19.

The genes are TRBV3-1 (or the pseudogene TRBV3-2) and TRBJ1-2, with TRBD1 identical over 8 bases. The junction had 6 bases not matched to a gene; V was cut back by 3 bases and J by 9 bases. Germline V gives CDR1 LGHDT, CDR2 YNNKEL (reference sequence). The CDR3 spans 13 residues. CDR3 DNA: TGTGCCAGCAGCCAGGACCGGACAGGGAGCTACACCTTC. It yields the protein CASSQDRTGSYTF.

The chain recombines TRBV19 with TRBJ1-1; 7 nucleotides match TRBD1. This CDR3 contains 13 residues. CDR1 and CDR2 from the germline V gene are LNHDA and SQIVND (reference sequence). V shed 4 bases, J shed 5 bases, and the junction held 4 bases outside the gene matches. DNA for the CDR3: TGTGCCAGTAGTAGGACAGGTTGGACTGAAGCTTTCTTT. Amino acid sequence: CASSRTGWTEAFF.

The chain carries TRBV30 and TRBJ1-1; D call uncertain. Germline V lookup: CDR1 GTSNPN, CDR2 SVGIG (reference sequence). CDR3 length: 11 amino acids. V dropped 5 bases and J dropped 1 base, with 5 bases sitting between them. The chain's CDR3 is CAWVKNTEAFF. The DNA of the CDR3 is TGTGCCTGGGTCAAGAACACTGAAGCTTTCTTT. The variable domain in full, with the rest retrieved from reference TRBV30 and TRBJ1-1, is SQTIHQWPATLVQPVGSPLSLECTVEGTSNPNLYWYRQAAGRGLQLLFYSVGIGQISSEVPQNLSASRPQDRQFILSSKKLLLSDSGFYLCAWVKNTEAFFGQGTRLTVV.

The chain recombines TRBV10-3 with TRBJ2-5; 10 nucleotides match TRBD1. V trimming: 6 bases; J trimming: 5 bases; junction bases outside the gene matches: 3. Looked up from germline, CDR1 is ENHRY and CDR2 is SYGVKD. There are 13 residues in the CDR3. The chain's CDR3 is CAIRDRGTETQYF. CDR3 in DNA: TGTGCCATCAGGGACAGGGGGACGGAGACCCAGTACTTC.

The genes are TRBV19 and TRBJ1-3; D not certain. Trimming removed 3 bases at V and 0 bases at J, with 9 bases between. Germline V CDR1 and CDR2: LNHDA, SQIVND (reference sequence). The CDR3 is made up of 15 amino acids. The CDR3: CASSISAGSGNTIYF. The CDR3, as DNA: TGTGCCAGTAGTATTTCCGCGGGCTCTGGAAACACCATATATTTT.

There are a few counts of this clone. The chain combines TRBV5-1 with TRBJ1-3; no firm D call. The CDR3 runs to 14 residues. Germline V lookup: CDR1 SGHRS, CDR2 YFSETQ. Trimming stripped 0 bases from V and 0 bases from J, with 4 bases between. CDR3 bases: TGCGCCAGCAGCTTGGGACACTCTGGAAACACCATATATTTT. This gives the protein CASSLGHSGNTIYF.

In its sample, this clone was seen once. The chain joins TRBV6-2 or TRBV6-3 to TRBJ2-1; D is perhaps TRBD2 (5 bases). The V gene lost 3 bases and the J gene lost 4 bases, with 16 bases spanning the gap. Germline V gives CDR1 MNHEY, CDR2 SVGEGT. The CDR3 contains 16 residues. This chain's CDR3 is CASSYYFGVGYNEQFF. The CDR3 coding sequence is TGTGCCAGCAGTTATTACTTCGGGGTTGGTTACAATGAGCAGTTCTTC.

This chain connects TRBV5-6 to TRBJ1-3; D remains ambiguous. With 4 bases removed from V and 4 bases from J, the gap between germline ends came to 12 bases. The CDR3 extends over 14 amino acids. Looked up from germline, CDR1 is SGHDT and CDR2 is YYEEEE. The CDR3 DNA reads as TGTGCCAGCAGCCATCCAGAAACCGGAAACACCATATATTTT. It specifies CASSHPETGNTIYF.

The V and J genes are TRBV19 and TRBJ1-6, with a tentative D call TRBD1 (6 bases). Trimming took 7 bases from V and 10 from J, leaving 17 bases between them. The germline gives CDR1 LNHDA, CDR2 SQIVND (reference sequence). This CDR3 spans 14 amino acids. The chain's CDR3 is CASTIQGAHSPLHF. The CDR3 bases are TGTGCCAGTACCATACAGGGAGCTCACTCACCCCTCCACTTT.